Here is one TCR beta chain with its context. Its antigen is as yet unknown. The sample comes from a study of CD8+CD57+ T cells in acquired aplastic anemia. On the study more broadly: On average, sorted CD4+ and CD8+ cells gave roughly 2.9 ug of DNA. Points from the study as a whole: Researchers reported that CD8+ Simpson's diversity was not significantly different in patients versus controls. The number of CD8+ CDR3 sequences shared by patients and controls was twenty-nine.

CD8+CD57+ cell expansion, shown by flow cytometry, had occurred in the patients selected for sequencing. Patient blood was sampled before any therapy had been received. Genomic DNA was employed as the template in profiling TCR beta VDJ and CDR3. Via MiXCR, TCRdb re-called the reads, giving one row per CDR3 protein. The sample has 180,000 or so distinct CDR3 sequences, approximately 48% seen once; the top ten hold around 1.8%. Sequencing was carried out using sorted CD4+, CD8+, or CD8+CD57+ T cells (not recorded which) from PBMCs. The source of this sequence is a human donor with aplastic anemia.

The CDR3 here is CASSEASGQETQYF. The CDR3 bases are TGTGCCAGCAGTGAGGCTAGCGGACAAGAGACCCAGTACTTC. The V and J genes are TRBV2 and TRBJ2-5; 7 bases align to TRBD2. J was trimmed by 2 bases and V by 3 bases; bases with no gene match: 3. The length of the CDR3 is 14 residues. Germline values: CDR1 SNHLY, CDR2 FYNNEI. Supplemented by reference TRBV2 and TRBJ2-5, the full variable domain reads EPEVTQTPSHQVTQMGQEVILRCVPISNHLYFYWYRQILGQKVEFLVSFYNNEISEKSEIFDDQFSVERPDGSNFTLKIRSTKLEDSAMYFCASSEASGQETQYFGPGTRLLVL.